Listed below are T cell receptor beta chains from one sample, sequenced in a study of cytomegalovirus exposure and HLA in healthy donors. Method: immunoSEQ multiplex PCR; TCRdb's copy keeps in-frame clones and lacks some. The table has roughly 110,000 clones, 75% seen once. What was sequenced was PBMCs. The receptor set was obtained from a man aged 35 to 55 in good health and CMV-seronegative. The CDR3 runs from the conserved cysteine through the conserved F or W. The order of the fields is J gene, V gene, D gene, clone size, CDR3 protein, CDR3 DNA. A D gene is named only where the DNA matches it firmly. Expanded clones get a size class; other rows say once, few or many, or leave the size out.

J gene: TRBJ1-4; V gene: TRBV2; D gene: -; clone size: few; CDR3 protein: CASSEGLGWWKLFF; CDR3 DNA: TGTGCCAGCAGTGAAGGACTGGGTTGGTGGAAACTGTTTTTT
J gene: TRBJ1-4; V gene: TRBV19; D gene: TRBD1; clone size: -; CDR3 protein: CASSGTATNEKLFF; CDR3 DNA: TGTGCCAGTAGTGGGACAGCAACTAATGAAAAACTGTTTTTT
J gene: TRBJ2-1; V gene: TRBV18; D gene: TRBD1; clone size: -; CDR3 protein: CASSPGTGGYNEQFF; CDR3 DNA: TGTGCCAGCTCACCAGGGACAGGGGGCTACAATGAGCAGTTCTTC
J gene: TRBJ2-3; V gene: TRBV5-6; D gene: TRBD1; clone size: few; CDR3 protein: CASSSGTGNTDTQYF; CDR3 DNA: TGTGCCAGCAGCTCCGGGACAGGGAACACAGATACGCAGTATTTT
J gene: TRBJ1-1; V gene: TRBV7-3; D gene: -; clone size: -; CDR3 protein: CASSLTGPGRGDTEAFF; CDR3 DNA: TGTGCCAGCAGCTTAACGGGCCCCGGGCGCGGGGACACTGAAGCTTTCTTT
J gene: TRBJ1-4; V gene: TRBV7-2; D gene: TRBD1; clone size: -; CDR3 protein: CASSPDRATNGKLFF; CDR3 DNA: TGTGCCAGCAGCCCTGACAGGGCAACTAATGGAAAACTGTTTTTT
J gene: TRBJ1-1; V gene: TRBV6-5; D gene: -; clone size: -; CDR3 protein: CASSTGNTEAFF; CDR3 DNA: TGTGCCAGCAGTACAGGGAACACTGAAGCTTTCTTT
J gene: TRBJ2-5; V gene: TRBV4-2; D gene: TRBD2; clone size: -; CDR3 protein: CASSQERVKRTSGGSWETQYF; CDR3 DNA: TGTGCCAGCAGCCAAGAAAGGGTTAAGCGGACTAGCGGGGGGAGCTGGGAGACCCAGTACTTC
J gene: TRBJ2-1; V gene: TRBV7-2; D gene: -; clone size: -; CDR3 protein: CASSPGLKNEQFF; CDR3 DNA: TGTGCCAGCAGCCCGGGACTGAAAAATGAGCAGTTCTTC
J gene: TRBJ1-5; V gene: TRBV7-2; D gene: TRBD1; clone size: -; CDR3 protein: CASSAQAGGFQPQHF; CDR3 DNA: TGTGCCAGCAGCGCGCAGGCAGGGGGCTTTCAGCCCCAGCATTTT
J gene: TRBJ2-1; V gene: TRBV29-1; D gene: -; clone size: once; CDR3 protein: CSVEPTDSSSYNEQFF; CDR3 DNA: TGCAGCGTTGAGCCCACCGACAGCAGCTCCTACAATGAGCAGTTCTTC